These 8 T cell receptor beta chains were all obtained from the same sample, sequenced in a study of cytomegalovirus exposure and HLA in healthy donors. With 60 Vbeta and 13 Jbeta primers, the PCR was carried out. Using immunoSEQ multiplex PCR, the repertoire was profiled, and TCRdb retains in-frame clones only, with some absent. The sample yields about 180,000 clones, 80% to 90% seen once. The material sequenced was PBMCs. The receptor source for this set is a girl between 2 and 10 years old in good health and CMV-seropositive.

The CDR3: CASSIFAPTDTQYF. The CDR3 bases are TGTGCCAGTAGTATCTTCGCGCCCACAGATACGCAGTATTTT. The chain combines TRBV19 with TRBJ2-3; no definite D call. The CDR3 loop spans 14 amino acids. CDR1 and CDR2 (germline): LNHDA, SQIVND (reference sequence). V was cut by 3 bases and J by 2 bases, with 9 bases left in between.

In DNA form, the CDR3 reads TGTGCCAGCAGCGGGGGCGGGGCAGCCCGAAATACGCAGTATTTT. Protein product: CASSGGGAARNTQYF. This chain joins TRBV9 and TRBJ2-3; possibly TRBD2 for D (6 bases). Germline V CDR1 and CDR2: SGDLS, YYNGEE. CDR3 length: 15 residues. V was shortened by 3 bases and J by 7 bases, with 18 bases between the two germline ends.

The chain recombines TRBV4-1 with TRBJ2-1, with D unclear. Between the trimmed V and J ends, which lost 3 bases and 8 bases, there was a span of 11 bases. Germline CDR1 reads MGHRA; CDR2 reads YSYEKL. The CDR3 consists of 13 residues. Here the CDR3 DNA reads TGCGCCAGCAGCCAGCTACTGATCCATGAGCAGTTCTTC. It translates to CASSQLLIHEQFF.

CDR3 in DNA: TGTGCCTGGAGTGTGTCACAGAGATACACCGGGGAGCTGTTTTTT. Protein product: CAWSVSQRYTGELFF. This chain uses TRBV30 with TRBJ2-2; D gene uncertain. Per the germline V gene, CDR1 is GTSNPN and CDR2 is SVGIG (reference sequence). Trimming stripped 0 bases from V and 3 bases from J, with 11 bases between. There are 15 residues in the CDR3.

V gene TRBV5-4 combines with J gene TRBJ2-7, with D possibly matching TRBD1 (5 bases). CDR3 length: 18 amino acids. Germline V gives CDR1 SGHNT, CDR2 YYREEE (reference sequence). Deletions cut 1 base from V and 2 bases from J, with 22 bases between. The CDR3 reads CASSLWAGLGLETYEQYF. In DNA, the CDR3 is TGTGCCAGCAGCTTGTGGGCAGGTTTGGGGCTAGAGACCTACGAGCAGTACTTC.

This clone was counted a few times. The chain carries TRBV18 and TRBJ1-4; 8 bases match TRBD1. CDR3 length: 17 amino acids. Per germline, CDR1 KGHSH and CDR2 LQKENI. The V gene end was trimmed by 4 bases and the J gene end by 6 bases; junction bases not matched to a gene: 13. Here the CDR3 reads CASSQKDRGGRHEKLFF. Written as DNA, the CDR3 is TGTGCCAGCTCACAAAAAGACAGGGGAGGTCGGCATGAAAAACTGTTTTTT.

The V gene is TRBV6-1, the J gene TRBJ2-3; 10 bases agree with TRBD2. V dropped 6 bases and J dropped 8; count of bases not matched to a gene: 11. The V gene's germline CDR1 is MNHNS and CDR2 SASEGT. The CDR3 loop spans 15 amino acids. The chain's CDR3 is CASRGLAGVPVTQYF. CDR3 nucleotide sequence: TGTGCCAGCAGAGGCCTAGCGGGGGTCCCGGTTACGCAGTATTTT.

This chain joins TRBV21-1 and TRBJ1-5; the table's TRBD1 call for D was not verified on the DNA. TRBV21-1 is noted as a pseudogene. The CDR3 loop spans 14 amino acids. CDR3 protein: CASSKGTDNQPQHF. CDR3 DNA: TGTGCCAGCAGCAAAGGGACAGACAATCAGCCCCAGCATTTT.